This entry features one TCR beta chain sequence. It lacks a known antigen. Base qualities are not at hand, and no much larger clone is one base apart. To prepare the library, 5' RACE was applied. Sequencing took place on a NextSeq 500. Unique molecular identifiers were attached to individual cDNA molecules in the TCR library protocol so that sequencing error and PCR bias could be corrected. TCR alpha and beta chains were both sequenced, and the abundances of alpha and beta sequences in each sample were closely correlated with each other. On the authors' methods: Decombinator V4 was used to perform V gene, J gene and CDR3 annotation of TCR sequences. Expanded TCRs were defined as changing significantly between any two time points under a Poisson model with p below 0.0001. TCR abundances were normalised to the total number of TCRs sequenced in each sample and reported as counts per million. VDJdb, accessed 1 November 2021, was searched for CMV, EBV and SARS-CoV-2 annotated TCRs, excluding TCRs annotated for multiple antigens. TCRdb redid the processing of the public reads, applying fastp at Q25 and MiXCR, and retained in-frame beta chains. CDR3 protein sequences are deduplicated, and each keeps its most common genes and DNA. The V and J calls, along with clone size, are taken from TCRdb and not from the paper's own processing. The sample has more than 90,000 distinct CDR3 sequences on record, roughly 11% of them singletons. The biggest ten clones account for about 5% of the sample.

The data were obtained in a study of early T cells in non-severe SARS-CoV-2 infection (dated by TCRdb to the early 2020s). Context from the whole study: Because TCR sequencing relied on bulk RNA taken from unsorted whole blood, pairing of alpha and beta chains was not possible. General findings and caveats noted by the study authors: VDJdb matching was skewed toward anti-spike CD8 responses, so virus-specific expansions were likely underestimated and private and CD4 specificities were missed.

A case-control design nested within a healthcare worker cohort in London, UK, was used, with weekly nasopharyngeal swab PCR tests and blood sampling performed. Healthcare workers were recruited during the week of the UK lockdown, between 23 and 31 March 2020, and followed weekly for up to about 15 weeks. Sequences were obtained from whole blood. The TCR was taken from an adult who was a healthcare worker with PCR-confirmed SARS-CoV-2 infection or an uninfected control (not recorded which).

The encoded CDR3 is CASSERAYEQYF. DNA sequence: TGTGCCAGCAGTGAACGGGCCTACGAGCAGTACTTC. Rearrangement joined TRBV2 to TRBJ2-7; no D gene is confidently identified. Per the germline V gene, SNHLY is the CDR1 and FYNNEI is the CDR2. Its CDR3 holds 12 amino acids, cysteine through phenylalanine. Here the CDR3 DNA is all that survives: 36 bases in frame from base 1. V and J lose 2 bases and 2 bases, and a span of 4 bases separates them. The variable domain in full, with residues beyond the CDR3 obtained from the reference TRBV2 and TRBJ2-7 genes, is EPEVTQTPSHQVTQMGQEVILRCVPISNHLYFYWYRQILGQKVEFLVSFYNNEISEKSEIFDDQFSVERPDGSNFTLKIRSTKLEDSAMYFCASSERAYEQYFGPGTRLTVT.